This TCR beta chain was sequenced during a study of T cell responses to AZD1222 COVID-19 vaccine. Study information: Second-dose intervals near 4 or 12 weeks were combined.

The data were produced by immunoSEQ multiplex PCR, yet TCRdb's version contains in-frame clones alone and is incomplete. The sample carries approximately 100,000 clones, around 90% recorded once. V was trimmed by 4 bases and J by 3 bases, leaving 9 bases between them. Germline V lookup: CDR1 LGHDT, CDR2 YNNKEL (reference sequence). The CDR3 is made up of 13 amino acids. The specimen was peripheral blood, collected on day 0 of AZD1222 vaccination. The chain links TRBV3-1 (or the pseudogene TRBV3-2) to TRBJ2-5, with a possible D match to TRBD1 (6 bases). This clonotype originated in an adult in good health. CDR3: CASSPGQKETQYF. The CDR3 DNA reads TGTGCCAGCAGCCCCGGACAGAAAGAGACCCAGTACTTC.